This record covers a single T cell receptor beta chain. Antigen: not known. This sample was taken from a study of T cell repertoires in cytomegalovirus infection. On the study more broadly: Public TCR beta signature analysis indicated the presence of both CMV infection and matching HLA type. Findings of the study overall: Of the TCR beta families, the public ones yielded a cumulative frequency that identified carriers of CMV plus the relevant HLA. The response measured ex vivo was dominated by TCR beta clonotypes (HLA-C-restricted and CMV-specific).

Each CDR3 protein gets one entry after TCRdb re-called the reads with MiXCR. The sample has approximately 250,000 distinct CDR3 sequences; 6.5% are singletons. The sequence derives from a human donor in good health (CMV status not recorded). Some clones in this sample may be carry-over from other donors' samples. Sample: PBMCs.

The CDR3 nucleotides read TGCAGCGTCCAAGAGACAGGGTATGGCTACACCTTC. Encoded protein: CSVQETGYGYTF. The chain employs TRBV29-1 and TRBJ1-2, with 7 bases that match TRBD1. The CDR3 has 12 amino acids. The trim removed 6 bases at V and 5 bases at J, leaving 6 bases unmatched. The germline V gene has CDR1 SQVTM and CDR2 ANQGSEA.